A single sample gave rise to the 20 T cell receptor beta chains below, sequenced in a study of shared clonotypes between healthy human individuals. TCRdb keeps only in-frame clones here, not all; method: immunoSEQ multiplex PCR. The sample lists a few hundred thousand clones, roughly 85% seen once, with approximately 12% in the top ten. The sequencing input was PBMCs. The origin of the receptors is a woman between 40 and 55 years old in good health. Some clones in this sample may be carry-over from other donors' samples.

The chain employs TRBV19 and TRBJ1-5; D may be TRBD1 (6 bases). The CDR3 covers 14 residues. Trimming took 4 bases from V and 2 from J, leaving 9 bases between them. Germline-derived CDR1 and CDR2 are LNHDA and SQIVND (reference sequence). For the CDR3, the DNA is TGTGCCAGTAGTACTAACAGGGGCAATCAGCCCCAGCATTTT. This encodes CASSTNRGNQPQHF.

The J gene is TRBJ1-5, the V gene TRBV6-6; perhaps TRBD1 as D (5 bases). CDR1 and CDR2 (germline): MNHNY, SVGAGI (reference sequence). V was pared by 0 bases and J by 2 bases, with 5 bases between. The length of the CDR3 is 14 residues. CDR3 sequence reads: CASSYSGGNQPQHF. CDR3 bases: TGTGCCAGCAGTTACTCAGGGGGCAATCAGCCCCAGCATTTT.

J is TRBJ1-1 and V is TRBV28; D ambiguous. CDR3 length equals 13 residues. V lost 6 bases to trimming and J lost 1 base, with 9 bases between them. CDR1 is MDHEN, CDR2 SYDVKM, per germline. Written as DNA, the CDR3 is TGTGCCAGCAGCCCTTCCTGGAACACTGAAGCTTTCTTT. Its protein product is CASSPSWNTEAFF.

This clone was observed at least ten times. The chain has TRBV7-2 and TRBJ2-3; possible D gene TRBD2, 5 bases. V was pared by 1 base and J by 0 bases, with 8 bases between. The CDR3 extends over 15 amino acids. Germline CDR1 reads SGHTA; CDR2 reads FQGNSA. The CDR3 protein is CASSLDGGSTDTQYF. As DNA, the CDR3 is TGTGCCAGCAGCTTAGACGGCGGGAGCACAGATACGCAGTATTTT.

This clone was recorded a few times. The rearrangement uses TRBV10-1 and TRBJ1-1, with D possibly TRBD1 on 5 matching bases. Trimming pared 8 bases from V and 1 base from J, leaving 17 bases between. The CDR3 totals 15 residues. Looked up from germline, CDR1 is WNHNN and CDR2 is SYGVQD (reference sequence). CDR3 protein: CASGATRGRNTEAFF. CDR3 bases: TGCGCCAGCGGGGCTACAAGGGGACGGAACACTGAAGCTTTCTTT.

The chain is built from TRBV28 and TRBJ2-6, with D possibly being TRBD2 (5 bases). Germline CDR1 and CDR2: MDHEN and SYDVKM. The V gene lost 7 bases and the J gene lost 0 bases, with 13 bases spanning the gap. There are 16 residues in the CDR3. CDR3 in amino acids: CASTHSTSSGANVLTF. The CDR3 DNA reads TGTGCCAGCACTCACAGCACTAGCTCTGGGGCCAACGTCCTGACTTTC.

The genes are TRBV6-6 and TRBJ1-4; no clear D. This CDR3 comprises 14 residues. V lost 2 bases to trimming and J lost 8 bases, with 12 bases between them. CDR1 is MNHNY, CDR2 SVGAGI, per germline (reference sequence). For the CDR3, the DNA is TGTGCCAGCAGTTACGCAGCTGAAAGGGAAAAACTGTTTTTT. Translation gives CASSYAAEREKLFF.

The V and J genes are TRBV27 and TRBJ2-3, with 11 bases identical to TRBD2. CDR1 MNHEY and CDR2 SMNVEV come from the germline V gene (reference sequence). Trimming cost V 5 bases and J 2 bases; bases outside gene matches: 6. The CDR3 loop spans 16 amino acids. CDR3 residues: CASSATSGGDTDTQYF. The DNA for the CDR3 is TGTGCCAGCAGTGCCACTAGCGGGGGAGACACAGATACGCAGTATTTT.

The chain combines TRBV5-1 with TRBJ2-7; 9 nucleotides line up with TRBD1. The CDR3 is made up of 15 amino acids. The V gene end was trimmed by 2 bases and the J gene end by 0 bases; junction bases not matched to a gene: 3. CDR1 is SGHRS and CDR2 is YFSETQ in the germline V gene. This CDR3 reads CASSFTGQGSYEQYF. CDR3 in DNA: TGCGCCAGCAGCTTTACGGGACAGGGCTCCTACGAGCAGTACTTC.

The J gene is TRBJ2-1, the V gene TRBV11-2, with D perhaps TRBD2 (5 bases). The CDR3 runs to 15 residues. Germline-derived CDR1 and CDR2 are SGHAT and FQNNGV. The ends were cut back, 6 bases at V and 6 bases at J, with 18 bases in the middle. This CDR3 reads CASRNSEKGINEQFF. The DNA for the CDR3 is TGTGCCAGCAGGAATAGCGAGAAGGGTATCAATGAGCAGTTCTTC.

V usage is TRBV5-1 and J usage is TRBJ2-7, with 12 bases fitting TRBD2. Germline V CDR1 and CDR2: SGHRS, YFSETQ. The J segment lost 5 bases and the V segment lost 0 bases, leaving 3 bases of the junction unmatched. CDR3 size: 15 residues. CDR3 amino acids: CASSLGTSGIHEQYF. The CDR3 region has the DNA TGCGCCAGCAGCTTGGGGACTAGCGGGATCCACGAGCAGTACTTC.

The CDR3 bases are TGTGCCAGCAGTGAAGGGACAGGTTGGGACTACGAGCAGTACTTC. Translation: CASSEGTGWDYEQYF. The genes are TRBV6-1 and TRBJ2-7; TRBD1 aligns across 7 bases. Germline CDR1 reads MNHNS; CDR2 reads SASEGT. Trimming removed 1 base from V and 3 bases from J; junction bases left unmatched: 6. CDR3 length: 15 residues.

V gene TRBV29-1 combines with J gene TRBJ2-7, with 7 bases fitting TRBD2. CDR3 length: 11 amino acids. V trimming: 4 bases; J trimming: 6 bases; junction bases outside the gene matches: 3. From germline, CDR1 is SQVTM and CDR2 ANQGSEA. The CDR3 DNA is TGCAGCGTTGCTAGCGGTCTCGAGCAGTACTTC. This gives the protein CSVASGLEQYF.

J is TRBJ2-3 and V is TRBV6-4; TRBD1 matches at 10 bases. The CDR3 loop spans 17 amino acids. Germline CDR1 MRHNA, CDR2 SNTAGT. The V gene end was trimmed by 2 bases and the J gene end by 3 bases; junction bases not matched to a gene: 8. The CDR3 is CASSDDTPGQGTDTQYF. The DNA for the CDR3 is TGTGCCAGCAGTGACGATACACCGGGACAGGGGACAGATACGCAGTATTTT.

A note on this clone: The sample has other DNA sequences that encode this CDR3 too. The chain recombines TRBV2 with TRBJ1-5, with D possibly TRBD1 on 5 matching bases. CDR3 length: 14 residues. From germline, CDR1 is SNHLY and CDR2 FYNNEI. V was pared by 0 bases and J by 5 bases, with 8 bases between. CDR3 loop: CASSEARGDQPQHF. DNA of the CDR3: TGTGCCAGCAGTGAAGCCCGGGGGGATCAGCCCCAGCATTTT.

In DNA form, the CDR3 reads TGCGCCAGCAGCTCCGGACAGGGGGCGTATATTAGCACTGAAGCTTTCTTT. This codes for CASSSGQGAYISTEAFF. The V and J genes are TRBV5-1 and TRBJ1-1, with TRBD1 identical over 11 bases. The CDR3 totals 17 residues. Looked up from germline, CDR1 is SGHRS and CDR2 is YFSETQ. V lost 3 bases, J lost 4 bases, and 11 bases stayed unmatched. The variable domain in full, with the rest retrieved from reference TRBV5-1 and TRBJ1-1, is KAGVTQTPRYLIKTRGQQVTLSCSPISGHRSVSWYQQTPGQGLQFLFEYFSETQRNKGNFPGRFSGRQFSNSRSEMNVSTLELGDSALYLCASSSGQGAYISTEAFFGQGTRLTVV.

V usage is TRBV18 and J usage is TRBJ1-3; no clear D gene. The CDR3 runs to 14 residues. V lost 1 base and J 2 bases, leaving 6 bases between the germline ends. Germline lookup yields CDR1 KGHSH and CDR2 LQKENI. CDR3 DNA sequence: TGTGCCAGCTCACCACTGACCGCTGGAAACACCATATATTTT. Translating gives CASSPLTAGNTIYF.

This chain uses TRBV25-1 with TRBJ2-5; no definite D call. The CDR3 covers 13 residues. Germline V gene sequence: CDR1 MGHDK, CDR2 SYGVNS. The V end was cut by 5 bases, the J end by 5 bases, with 12 bases between. The CDR3 loop reads CASSSIPGETQYF. For the CDR3, the DNA is TGTGCCAGCAGTTCAATACCGGGTGAGACCCAGTACTTC.

The V call is TRBV7-3, the J call TRBJ2-1; D is perhaps TRBD1 or TRBD2 (6 bases each). The length of the CDR3 is 13 residues. V lost 9 bases to trimming and J lost 3 bases, with 12 bases between them. Germline-derived CDR1 and CDR2 are SGHTA and FQGTGA. CDR3 residues: CASPGALYNEQFF. CDR3 nucleotide sequence: TGTGCCAGTCCGGGGGCTCTCTACAATGAGCAGTTCTTC. The entire variable domain, with the rest obtained from reference TRBV7-3 and TRBJ2-1, is as follows: GAGVSQTPSNKVTEKGKYVELRCDPISGHTALYWYRQSLGQGPEFLIYFQGTGAADDSGLPNDRFFAVRPEGSVSTLKIQRTERGDSAVYLCASPGALYNEQFFGPGTRLTVL.

The chain employs TRBV7-9 and TRBJ2-7; possible D gene TRBD2, 5 bases. V gave up 3 bases and J gave up 1 base, with 19 bases separating them. The germline V gene encodes CDR1 SEHNR and CDR2 FQNEAQ (reference sequence). The CDR3 length is 17 residues. CDR3 in DNA: TGTGCCAGCAGCTTTCCCTTTCGGGGAGACTCTTCCTACGAGCAGTACTTC. Residues: CASSFPFRGDSSYEQYF.